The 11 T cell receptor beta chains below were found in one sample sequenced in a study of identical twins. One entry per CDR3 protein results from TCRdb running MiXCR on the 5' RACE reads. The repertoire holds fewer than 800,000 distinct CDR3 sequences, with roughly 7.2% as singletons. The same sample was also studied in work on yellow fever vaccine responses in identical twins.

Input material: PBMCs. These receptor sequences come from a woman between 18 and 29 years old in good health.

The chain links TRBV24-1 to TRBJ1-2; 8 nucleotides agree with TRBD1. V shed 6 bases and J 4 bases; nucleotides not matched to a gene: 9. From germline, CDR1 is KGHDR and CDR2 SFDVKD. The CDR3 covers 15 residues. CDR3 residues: CATSPIGGQAYGYTF. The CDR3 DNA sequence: TGTGCCACCAGTCCAATCGGGGGACAGGCCTATGGCTACACCTTC.

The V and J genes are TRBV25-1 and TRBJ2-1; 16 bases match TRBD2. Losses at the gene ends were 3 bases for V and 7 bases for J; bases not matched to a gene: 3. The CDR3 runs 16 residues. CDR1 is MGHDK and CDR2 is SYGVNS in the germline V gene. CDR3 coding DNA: TGTGCCAGCAGTGAGGGACTAGCGGGAGGGCCGAATGAGCAGTTCTTC. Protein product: CASSEGLAGGPNEQFF.

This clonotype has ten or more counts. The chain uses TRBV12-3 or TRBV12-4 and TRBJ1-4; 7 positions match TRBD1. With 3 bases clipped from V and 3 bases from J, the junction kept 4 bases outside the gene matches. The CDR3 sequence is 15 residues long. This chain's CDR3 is CASSFRTGSNEKLFF. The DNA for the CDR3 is TGTGCCAGCAGTTTTAGGACAGGTTCTAATGAAAAACTGTTTTTT.

The CDR3 protein is CSADPRPTYNEQFF. The CDR3 DNA reads as TGCAGTGCCGACCCTCGACCAACCTACAATGAGCAGTTCTTC. This chain connects TRBV20-1 to TRBJ2-1; no definite D call. CDR3 size: 14 residues. Trimming removed 6 bases at V and 2 bases at J, with 14 bases between. The germline CDR1 and CDR2 sequences are DFQATT and SNEGSKA (reference sequence).

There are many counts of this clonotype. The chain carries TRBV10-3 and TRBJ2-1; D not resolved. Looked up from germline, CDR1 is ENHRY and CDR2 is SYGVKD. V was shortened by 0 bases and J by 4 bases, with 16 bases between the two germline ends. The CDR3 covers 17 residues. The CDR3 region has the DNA TGTGCCATCAGTGAGTCGAGACTGGAAACCAATTACAATGAGCAGTTCTTC. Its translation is CAISESRLETNYNEQFF.

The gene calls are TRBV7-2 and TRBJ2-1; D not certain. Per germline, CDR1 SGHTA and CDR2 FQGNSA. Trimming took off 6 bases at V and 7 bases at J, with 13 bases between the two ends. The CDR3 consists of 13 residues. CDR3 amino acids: CASSREILNEQFF. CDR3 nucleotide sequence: TGTGCCAGCAGTCGCGAGATCTTGAATGAGCAGTTCTTC.

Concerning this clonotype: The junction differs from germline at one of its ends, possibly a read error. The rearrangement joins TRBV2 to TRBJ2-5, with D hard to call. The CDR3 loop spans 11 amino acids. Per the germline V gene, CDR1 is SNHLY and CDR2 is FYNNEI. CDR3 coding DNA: TGTGCCAGCAGCCCTCAAGTGACCCAGTACTTC. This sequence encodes CASSPQVTQYF.

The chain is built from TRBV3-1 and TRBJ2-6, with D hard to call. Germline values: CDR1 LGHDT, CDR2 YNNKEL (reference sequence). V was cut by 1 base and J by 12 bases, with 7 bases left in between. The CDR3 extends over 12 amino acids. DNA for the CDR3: TGTGCCAGCAGCCAAGGGTCAGTCGTCCTGACTTTC. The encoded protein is CASSQGSVVLTF.

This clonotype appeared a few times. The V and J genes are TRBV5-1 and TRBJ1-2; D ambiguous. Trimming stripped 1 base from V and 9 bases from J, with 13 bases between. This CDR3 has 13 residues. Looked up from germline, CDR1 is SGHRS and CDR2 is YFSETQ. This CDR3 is CASSLNSASSYTF. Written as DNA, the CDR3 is TGCGCCAGCAGCTTGAACTCAGCATCAAGCTACACCTTC.

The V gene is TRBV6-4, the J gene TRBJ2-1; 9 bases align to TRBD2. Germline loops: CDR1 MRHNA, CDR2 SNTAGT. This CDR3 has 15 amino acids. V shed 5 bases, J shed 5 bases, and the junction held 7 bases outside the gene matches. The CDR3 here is CASSLERGVNNEQFF. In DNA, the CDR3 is TGTGCCAGCAGTCTCGAGCGGGGGGTTAACAATGAGCAGTTCTTC.

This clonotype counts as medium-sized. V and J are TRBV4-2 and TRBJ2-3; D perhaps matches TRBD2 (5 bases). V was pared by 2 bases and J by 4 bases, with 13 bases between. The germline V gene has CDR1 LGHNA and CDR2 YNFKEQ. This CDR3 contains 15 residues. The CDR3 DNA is TGTGCCAGCAGCCAATTAGGCTACGGGGCAGATACGCAGTATTTT. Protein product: CASSQLGYGADTQYF.